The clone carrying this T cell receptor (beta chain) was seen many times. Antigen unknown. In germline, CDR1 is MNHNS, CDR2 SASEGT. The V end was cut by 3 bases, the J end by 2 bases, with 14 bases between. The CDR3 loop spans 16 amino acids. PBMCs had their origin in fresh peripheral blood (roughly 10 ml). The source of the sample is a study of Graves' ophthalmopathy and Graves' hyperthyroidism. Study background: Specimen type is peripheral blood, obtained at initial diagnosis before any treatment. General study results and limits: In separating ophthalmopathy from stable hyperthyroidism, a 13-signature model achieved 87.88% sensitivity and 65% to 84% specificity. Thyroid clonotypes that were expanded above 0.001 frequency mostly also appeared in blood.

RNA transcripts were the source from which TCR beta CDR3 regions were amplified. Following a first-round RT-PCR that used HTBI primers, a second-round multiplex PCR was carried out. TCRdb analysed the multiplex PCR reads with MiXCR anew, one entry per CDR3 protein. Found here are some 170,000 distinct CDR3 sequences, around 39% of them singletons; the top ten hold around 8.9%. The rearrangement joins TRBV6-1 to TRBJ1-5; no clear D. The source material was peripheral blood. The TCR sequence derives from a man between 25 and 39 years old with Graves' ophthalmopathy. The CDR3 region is CASSEAPRNGNQPQHF. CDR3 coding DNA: TGTGCCAGCAGTGAGGCCCCGCGGAATGGCAATCAGCCCCAGCATTTT.